These 24 T cell receptor beta chains share one sample of origin, sequenced in a study of cytotoxic CD8 clonotypes in ibrutinib-treated CLL. Produced via immunoSEQ multiplex PCR; TCRdb's table is partial and in-frame only. The sample gives around 330,000 clones, 67% of which show up once; roughly 6.3% is in the top ten. Sequences were derived from PBMCs, sampled after 36 months of ibrutinib treatment. The receptors originated from a human donor with chronic lymphocytic leukemia.

This clone was counted between two and nine times. The V gene is TRBV25-1, the J gene TRBJ2-1, with D possibly TRBD1 on 6 matching bases. V lost 10 bases and J lost 0, with 13 bases in between. Germline V gene lookup returns CDR1 MGHDK and CDR2 SYGVNS. The CDR3 consists of 14 residues. The CDR3 spells CATAGQTSYNEQFF. The CDR3 coding sequence is TGTGCCACCGCAGGACAGACCTCCTACAATGAGCAGTTCTTC.

The gene calls are TRBV4-1 and TRBJ1-4; tentatively, D is TRBD1 (5 bases). Trimming left V 5 bases short and J 7 bases short, with 14 bases between. The CDR3 runs to 14 residues. CDR1 and CDR2 (germline): MGHRA, YSYEKL. In DNA, the CDR3 is TGCGCCAGCAGCTCGGTGGGACTTCCTGAAAAACTGTTTTTT. Translated: CASSSVGLPEKLFF.

V and J are TRBV5-1 and TRBJ2-2, with unresolved D. The germline CDR1 and CDR2 sequences are SGHRS and YFSETQ. V was clipped by 2 bases and J by 6 bases, with 8 bases between them. CDR3 length equals 13 residues. CDR3 in DNA: TGCGCCAGCAGCTTTAGAAATCCCGGGGAGCTGTTTTTT. Translated, it gives CASSFRNPGELFF. The complete variable domain, with remaining parts taken from reference TRBV5-1 and TRBJ2-2, reads KAGVTQTPRYLIKTRGQQVTLSCSPISGHRSVSWYQQTPGQGLQFLFEYFSETQRNKGNFPGRFSGRQFSNSRSEMNVSTLELGDSALYLCASSFRNPGELFFGEGSRLTVL.

This clone was seen a few times. The chain carries TRBV5-1 and TRBJ2-2; no clear D. The CDR3 loop spans 16 amino acids. Germline V lookup: CDR1 SGHRS, CDR2 YFSETQ. V was clipped by 4 bases and J by 3 bases, with 16 bases between them. DNA of the CDR3: TGCGCCAGCAGCCACCGAACGACCCAGTACACCGGGGAGCTGTTTTTT. Translated: CASSHRTTQYTGELFF.

CDR3 sequence: CASTGTGGNEKLFF. The DNA for the CDR3 is TGTGCCAGCACCGGGACAGGGGGAAATGAAAAACTGTTTTTT. The chain carries TRBV6-5 and TRBJ1-4; 11 nucleotides agree with TRBD1. Trimming removed 7 bases from V and 5 bases from J; junction bases left unmatched: 3. CDR1 and CDR2 (germline): MNHEY, SVGAGI. The length of the CDR3 is 14 residues.

This clone was counted only a few times. The rearrangement links TRBV7-9 to TRBJ2-7; the D is unclear. The CDR3 loop spans 18 amino acids. The V gene lost 5 bases and the J gene lost 0 bases, with 23 bases spanning the gap. The germline gives CDR1 SEHNR, CDR2 FQNEAQ (reference sequence). The chain's CDR3 is CASSPLGRSPNISYEQYF. The CDR3 DNA sequence: TGTGCCAGCAGCCCCTTAGGACGCTCCCCCAATATCTCCTACGAGCAGTACTTC.

This clone was picked up a small number of times. The J gene is TRBJ1-1, the V gene TRBV2; D may be TRBD1 (5 bases). The CDR3 length is 14 residues. V dropped 10 bases and J dropped 0 bases, with 15 bases sitting between them. Germline V gives CDR1 SNHLY, CDR2 FYNNEI. The CDR3, as DNA: TGTGCCACCCCGAACAGGCTCATGAACACTGAAGCTTTCTTT. Translating gives CATPNRLMNTEAFF.

This chain joins TRBV5-6 and TRBJ2-5; D unclear. Germline-derived CDR1 and CDR2 are SGHDT and YYEEEE. V dropped 2 bases and J dropped 3 bases, with 8 bases sitting between them. The CDR3 contains 13 residues. CDR3 region: CASSFRVKETQYF. The CDR3 DNA sequence: TGTGCCAGCAGCTTCCGGGTTAAAGAGACCCAGTACTTC.

The chain is built from TRBV7-9 and TRBJ2-3, with TRBD2 identical over 7 bases. Trimming took 0 bases from V and 2 from J; bases not matched to a gene: 8. This CDR3 is 17 amino acids long. Germline V CDR1 and CDR2: SEHNR, FQNEAQ (reference sequence). CDR3 nucleotide sequence: TGTGCCAGCAGCTTAGCATTCCGGGGGAGGGCCACAGATACGCAGTATTTT. Translating it yields CASSLAFRGRATDTQYF. Variable domain in full (rest from reference TRBV7-9 and TRBJ2-3): DTGVSQNPRHKITKRGQNVTFRCDPISEHNRLYWYRQTLGQGPEFLTYFQNEAQLEKSRLLSDRFSAERPKGSFSTLEIQRTEQGDSAMYLCASSLAFRGRATDTQYFGPGTRLTVL.

The rearrangement joins TRBV5-1 to TRBJ1-4, with a possible D match to TRBD1 (5 bases). The V end was cut by 2 bases, the J end by 0 bases, with 11 bases between. Germline CDR1 SGHRS, CDR2 YFSETQ. This CDR3 has 16 residues. This chain's CDR3 is CASSFDSVPTNEKLFF. DNA for the CDR3: TGCGCCAGCAGCTTCGACAGCGTTCCAACTAATGAAAAACTGTTTTTT.

The chain employs TRBV27 and TRBJ2-7; TRBD2 is a possible D gene (7 bases). There are 14 residues in the CDR3. The V end was cut by 5 bases, the J end by 6 bases, with 17 bases between. Germline V gene lookup returns CDR1 MNHEY and CDR2 SMNVEV (reference sequence). CDR3 sequence reads: CASSRGGGGGEQYF. CDR3 DNA: TGTGCCAGCAGTAGAGGCGGGGGCGGGGGCGAGCAGTACTTC.

This clone has only a few counts. The J gene is TRBJ1-2, the V gene TRBV18; D is undetermined. The germline V gene encodes CDR1 KGHSH and CDR2 LQKENI. The CDR3 length is 15 residues. V lost 2 bases and J 3 bases, leaving 13 bases between the germline ends. For the CDR3, the DNA is TGTGCCAGCTCACCAAGGGCAGACACCTACTATGGCTACACCTTC. It translates to CASSPRADTYYGYTF.

This chain links TRBV7-8 with TRBJ2-7; 13 bases map to TRBD2. Germline assignment: CDR1 SGHVS and CDR2 FQNEAQ. This CDR3 comprises 15 residues. J lost 6 bases, V lost 5 bases, and 7 bases had no gene match. In nucleotides, the CDR3 is TGTGCCAGCAGCGGCCGGACTAGCGGGAGTGGCGAGCAGTACTTC. This translates into CASSGRTSGSGEQYF.

The chain recombines TRBV7-8 with TRBJ2-3; D is possibly TRBD2 (7 bases). The germline CDR1 and CDR2 sequences are SGHVS and FQNEAQ. Trimming shortened V by 5 bases and J by 0 bases, and 27 bases separated the two germline ends. The length of the CDR3 is 20 residues. Written as DNA, the CDR3 is TGTGCCAGCAGCCAAGCCCCCTGGCTAGGGGGGGACTCTAGCACAGATACGCAGTATTTT. Translation: CASSQAPWLGGDSSTDTQYF.

The chain has TRBV15 and TRBJ2-1, with 7 bases identical to TRBD2. V shed 8 bases, J shed 4 bases, and the junction held 11 bases outside the gene matches. Germline loops: CDR1 LNHNV, CDR2 YYDKDF (reference sequence). This CDR3 is 15 amino acids long. CDR3 DNA: TGTGCCACCCTAGACTTAGCGGGTGGTTACAATGAGCAGTTCTTC. Its protein is CATLDLAGGYNEQFF.

This chain connects TRBV28 to TRBJ2-1; no reliable D call. Germline CDR1 is MDHEN and CDR2 is SYDVKM. This CDR3 has 13 amino acids. The V end lost 3 bases, the J end lost 4 bases, and 7 bases lay between the germline ends. The CDR3 here is CASSFDAYNEQFF. DNA of the CDR3: TGTGCCAGCAGTTTCGACGCGTACAATGAGCAGTTCTTC.

This clone was counted only a few times. The chain joins TRBV2 to TRBJ2-2, with D tentatively TRBD2 (5 bases). The CDR3 has 14 residues. V gave up 7 bases and J gave up 6 bases, with 15 bases separating them. CDR1 SNHLY and CDR2 FYNNEI come from the germline V gene. The CDR3 sequence is CASTIRTGSGELFF. CDR3 DNA sequence: TGTGCCAGCACAATCCGTACGGGGTCCGGGGAGCTGTTTTTT.

The chain uses TRBV12-5 and TRBJ1-1, with D perhaps matching TRBD1 (5 bases). There are 14 residues in the CDR3. The V gene lost 7 bases and the J gene lost 4 bases, with 16 bases spanning the gap. In germline, CDR1 is LGHNT, CDR2 FRNRAP. CDR3 in DNA: TGTGCTAGTGATATCCCGGGACTTCTCACTGAAGCTTTCTTT. Its protein is CASDIPGLLTEAFF.

The chain has TRBV18 and TRBJ2-3; no definite D call. V was trimmed by 3 bases and J by 2 bases, leaving 12 bases between them. The CDR3 extends over 15 amino acids. Germline loops: CDR1 KGHSH, CDR2 LQKENI. CDR3 DNA sequence: TGTGCCAGCTCACCTAAAACAATTACCACAGATACGCAGTATTTT. Its translation is CASSPKTITTDTQYF.

The chain has TRBV28 and TRBJ2-1; D may correspond to TRBD1 or TRBD2 (5 bases each). This CDR3 has 14 amino acids. From germline, CDR1 is MDHEN and CDR2 SYDVKM. Trimming pared 6 bases from V and 0 bases from J, leaving 9 bases between. CDR3 sequence: CASRAGTSYNEQFF. The DNA of the CDR3 is TGTGCCAGCAGGGCCGGGACCTCCTACAATGAGCAGTTCTTC.

The genes are TRBV6-6 and TRBJ2-6; TRBD1 or TRBD2 may be the D gene (5 bases each). The length of the CDR3 is 15 residues. Germline CDR1 reads MNHNY; CDR2 reads SVGAGI (reference sequence). V was clipped by 1 base and J by 2 bases, with 6 bases between them. CDR3 nucleotides: TGTGCCAGCAGTTACTTGGGGGCTGGGGCCAACGTCCTGACTTTC. Translating gives CASSYLGAGANVLTF.

The CDR3 region is CASSLGVPSNIQYF. CDR3 nucleotide sequence: TGTGCCAGCAGCTTAGGAGTTCCGTCAAACATTCAGTACTTC. This rearrangement joins TRBV7-9 to TRBJ2-4; D unclear. Germline values: CDR1 SEHNR, CDR2 FQNEAQ (reference sequence). This CDR3 is built from 14 residues. Trimming removed 1 base at V and 6 bases at J, with 10 bases between.

This clone was seen only once. The chain uses TRBV18 and TRBJ2-7; 11 bases agree with TRBD1. The V gene end was trimmed by 6 bases and the J gene end by 2 bases; junction bases not matched to a gene: 12. Germline loops: CDR1 KGHSH, CDR2 LQKENI. This CDR3 comprises 17 residues. The CDR3 sequence is CASSRGQGAPLTYEQYF. CDR3 DNA sequence: TGTGCCAGCTCGCGCGGACAGGGGGCACCACTAACCTACGAGCAGTACTTC.

The chain employs TRBV11-3 and TRBJ2-1, with 7 bases fitting TRBD1. CDR1 is SGHNT, CDR2 YENEEA, per germline. V dropped 1 base and J dropped 0; count of bases not matched to a gene: 3. This CDR3 region has 16 residues. The CDR3 DNA sequence: TGTGCCAGCAGCTTAGCCGGGACAGACTCCTACAATGAGCAGTTCTTC. Translating it yields CASSLAGTDSYNEQFF. Variable domain in full (rest from reference TRBV11-3 and TRBJ2-1): EAGVVQSPRYKIIEKKQPVAFWCNPISGHNTLYWYLQNLGQGPELLIRYENEEAVDDSQLPKDRFSAERLKGVDSTLKIQPAELGDSAVYLCASSLAGTDSYNEQFFGPGTRLTVL.